This T cell receptor beta chain was observed in a study of blood T cell repertoires in COVID-19. Study summary: Collection of acute and convalescent COVID-19 samples took place in the United States, Italy and Spain.

The repertoire was sequenced with immunoSEQ multiplex PCR; TCRdb's copy has only in-frame clones and lacks some. The sample has some 69,000 clones, about four fifths seen once. This CDR3 spans 14 amino acids. V was cut by 6 bases and J by 0 bases, with 13 bases left in between. Germline CDR1 reads SGHKS; CDR2 reads YYEKEE (reference sequence). This receptor was identified in a woman in her sixties or seventies with acute or convalescent COVID-19. Sequenced input: peripheral blood. This chain connects TRBV5-5 to TRBJ2-7; no clear D gene. The CDR3 DNA is TGTGCCAGCACCCCCCTTGCGAGCTCCTACGAGCAGTACTTC. Translated: CASTPLASSYEQYF.